These 27 T cell receptor beta chains came from one sample sequenced in a study of control samples from healthy donors and cancer patients. TCRdb keeps only in-frame clones here, not all; method: immunoSEQ multiplex PCR. The sample carries 100,000 to 130,000 clones, about 80% recorded once. The sample was blood. Receptors were obtained from a man between 18 and 29 years old in good health.

The chain recombines TRBV18 with TRBJ1-1; D is uncertain. Looked up from germline, CDR1 is KGHSH and CDR2 is LQKENI. The CDR3 totals 16 residues. V was shortened by 1 base and J by 7 bases, with 19 bases between the two germline ends. In nucleotides, the CDR3 is TGTGCCAGCTCACCACGGGCGCAACCATCACCCCGTGAAGCTTTCTTT. Translation gives CASSPRAQPSPREAFF.

This clone was seen only a few times. V is TRBV14 and J is TRBJ2-1, with TRBD2 matching over 8 bases. Germline CDR1 and CDR2: SGHDN and FVKESK. The CDR3 loop spans 15 amino acids. V lost 1 base to trimming and J lost 7 bases; unmatched junction nucleotides: 6. The CDR3 DNA reads TGTGCCAGCAGCCAAGCTCGGGGGGGCCAAAATGAGCAGTTCTTC. Encoded protein: CASSQARGGQNEQFF.

There are a few counts of this clone. This chain links TRBV7-2 with TRBJ1-2, with 8 bases aligning to TRBD1. Unmatched junction bases numbered 7, after V lost 3 bases and J lost 4 bases. The CDR3 extends over 15 amino acids. Germline assignment: CDR1 SGHTA and CDR2 FQGNSA. CDR3 DNA: TGTGCCAGCAGCTTTTCACAGGGGGTTGGCTATGGCTACACCTTC. Translated: CASSFSQGVGYGYTF. Full variable domain (remainder filled in from reference TRBV7-2 and TRBJ1-2): GAGVSQSPSNKVTEKGKDVELRCDPISGHTALYWYRQSLGQGLEFLIYFQGNSAPDKSGLPSDRFSAERTGGSVSTLTIQRTQQEDSAVYLCASSFSQGVGYGYTFGSGTRLTVV.

The chain uses TRBV11-2 and TRBJ1-4; D perhaps matches TRBD1 (5 bases). The CDR3 runs 17 residues. The V gene's germline CDR1 is SGHAT and CDR2 FQNNGV. V lost 1 base, J lost 8 bases, and 20 bases lay in between. The chain's CDR3 is CASSLVPGRKVGEKLFF. CDR3 DNA: TGTGCCAGCAGCTTAGTACCAGGGAGGAAGGTGGGAGAAAAACTGTTTTTT.

The chain carries TRBV6-5 and TRBJ1-6; D not resolved. This CDR3 comprises 14 residues. Per the germline V gene, CDR1 is MNHEY and CDR2 is SVGAGI. V dropped 6 bases and J dropped 7 bases, with 13 bases sitting between them. CDR3 in DNA: TGTGCCAGCAGGCCCTCGGCAGAAAATTCACCCCTCCACTTT. This encodes CASRPSAENSPLHF.

The chain carries TRBV5-1 and TRBJ2-2, with TRBD2 identical over 9 bases. J was trimmed by 6 bases and V by 2 bases; bases with no gene match: 8. The germline gives CDR1 SGHRS, CDR2 YFSETQ. The CDR3 extends over 16 amino acids. Here the CDR3 reads CASSFGGGAVAGELFF. The CDR3 DNA reads TGCGCCAGCAGCTTTGGCGGGGGGGCCGTGGCCGGGGAGCTGTTTTTT.

This clone was seen many times. CDR3 DNA sequence: TGTGCCAGCAGCTTGGAGGGTCGGAGAAACAATGAGCAGTTCTTC. This codes for CASSLEGRRNNEQFF. The chain combines TRBV5-4 with TRBJ2-1, with D hard to call. This CDR3 is 15 amino acids long. Germline V gene lookup returns CDR1 SGHNT and CDR2 YYREEE (reference sequence). Trimming removed 0 bases from V and 5 bases from J, with 12 bases in between.

This rearrangement joins TRBV27 to TRBJ1-1; unclear D gene. This CDR3 has 12 amino acids. Trimming cost V 3 bases and J 12 bases, with 14 bases left between them. Per germline, CDR1 MNHEY and CDR2 SMNVEV (reference sequence). CDR3 protein: CASSFPGLGTFF. CDR3 in DNA: TGTGCCAGCAGTTTCCCCGGATTAGGGACTTTCTTT.

The chain uses TRBV10-1 and TRBJ2-5, with unresolved D. Germline-derived CDR1 and CDR2 are WNHNN and SYGVQD (reference sequence). The CDR3 is 13 residues long. The ends were cut back, 4 bases at V and 4 bases at J, with 10 bases in the middle. CDR3: CASSVGVGETQYF. The DNA for the CDR3 is TGCGCCAGCAGTGTTGGGGTGGGAGAGACCCAGTACTTC.

The chain links TRBV7-2 to TRBJ2-5, with D maybe TRBD1 (5 bases). Germline CDR1 is SGHTA and CDR2 is FQGNSA. Deletions cut 0 bases from V and 7 bases from J, with 18 bases between. The CDR3 sequence is 16 residues long. This CDR3 reads CASSLAVGQGVGTQYF. The CDR3 region has the DNA TGTGCCAGCAGCTTAGCGGTCGGGCAGGGTGTCGGGACCCAGTACTTC.

The gene calls are TRBV7-8 and TRBJ1-1, with 10 positions matching TRBD1. Germline V gives CDR1 SGHVS, CDR2 FQNEAQ. Germline trimming cut 5 bases from V and 5 bases from J; bases unmatched to any gene: 8. The CDR3 length is 15 residues. This CDR3 is CASSPRQGAMTEAFF. DNA of the CDR3: TGTGCCAGCAGCCCAAGACAGGGGGCGATGACTGAAGCTTTCTTT.

The CDR3 reads CASSSYRDRGGNTGELFF. The CDR3 DNA is TGTGCCAGCAGCTCCTACCGGGACAGGGGCGGGAACACCGGGGAGCTGTTTTTT. The chain uses TRBV13 and TRBJ2-2; 10 bases are a match to TRBD1. CDR1 is PRHDT and CDR2 is FYEKMQ in the germline V gene (reference sequence). V lost 4 bases, J lost 1 base, and 9 bases stayed unmatched. This CDR3 is 18 amino acids long.

This chain links TRBV2 with TRBJ2-2; TRBD2 matches at 12 bases. Germline V gene sequence: CDR1 SNHLY, CDR2 FYNNEI. V lost 9 bases and J lost 6; bases outside the gene matches: 8. The CDR3 runs 15 residues. DNA for the CDR3: TGTGCCAGACAGACTAGCGGGGGCCCACCCGGGGAGCTGTTTTTT. As protein: CARQTSGGPPGELFF.

The chain combines TRBV18 with TRBJ2-3; TRBD2 is a possible D gene (6 bases). V was pared by 3 bases and J by 2 bases, with 9 bases between. CDR1 is KGHSH, CDR2 LQKENI, per germline. This CDR3 has 14 amino acids. The CDR3 bases are TGTGCCAGCTCACCGACGGGAGCCACAGATACGCAGTATTTT. It is translated as CASSPTGATDTQYF.

The chain joins TRBV7-2 to TRBJ1-5; TRBD1 might be the D (5 bases). Germline CDR1 reads SGHTA; CDR2 reads FQGNSA. V was pared by 5 bases and J by 1 base, with 15 bases between. This CDR3 contains 16 residues. This chain's CDR3 is CASSPLGPYSNQPQHF. The CDR3, as DNA: TGTGCCAGCAGCCCCCTGGGACCCTACAGCAATCAGCCCCAGCATTTT.

This chain uses TRBV18 with TRBJ1-2; TRBD1 is a possible D gene (5 bases). The germline CDR1 and CDR2 sequences are KGHSH and LQKENI. Deletions cut 3 bases from V and 4 bases from J, with 15 bases between. The CDR3 has 15 amino acids. The CDR3 loop reads CASSPATAIAYGYTF. The DNA of the CDR3 is TGTGCCAGCTCACCGGCGACAGCCATAGCCTATGGCTACACCTTC.

On this clone itself: This CDR3 is also generated by other DNA sequences in the sample. J is TRBJ1-2 and V is TRBV19; D gene uncertain. The CDR3 covers 12 residues. Between the trimmed V and J ends, which lost 3 bases and 4 bases, there was a span of 6 bases. Germline V gene sequence: CDR1 LNHDA, CDR2 SQIVND (reference sequence). CDR3 coding DNA: TGTGCCAGTAGTATTAAAGGCTATGGCTACACCTTC. It translates to CASSIKGYGYTF.

V is TRBV7-2 and J is TRBJ1-5; tentative D call: TRBD1 (5 bases). CDR1 is SGHTA, CDR2 FQGNSA, per germline. The CDR3 sequence is 16 residues long. The V end was cut by 1 base, the J end by 4 bases, with 14 bases between. Here the CDR3 DNA reads TGTGCCAGCAGCTTAGGTCCAGGGTCATCAAATCAGCCCCAGCATTTT. Translation: CASSLGPGSSNQPQHF. Supplemented by reference TRBV7-2 and TRBJ1-5, the full variable domain reads GAGVSQSPSNKVTEKGKDVELRCDPISGHTALYWYRQSLGQGLEFLIYFQGNSAPDKSGLPSDRFSAERTGGSVSTLTIQRTQQEDSAVYLCASSLGPGSSNQPQHFGDGTRLSIL.

The chain employs TRBV7-2 and TRBJ2-4, with D possibly matching TRBD1 (6 bases). Germline V lookup: CDR1 SGHTA, CDR2 FQGNSA. V lost 5 bases to trimming and J lost 6 bases, with 17 bases between them. The CDR3 totals 15 residues. CDR3 loop: CASSPGQTPGNIQYF. DNA of the CDR3: TGTGCCAGCAGCCCTGGACAGACGCCCGGAAACATTCAGTACTTC.

CDR3 DNA: TGTGCCAGCAGCCAACGACAGGGAGGTGGCTACACCTTC. It yields the protein CASSQRQGGGYTF. This chain links TRBV6-5 with TRBJ1-2; 7 positions match TRBD1. In germline, CDR1 is MNHEY, CDR2 SVGAGI. The CDR3 runs 13 residues. With 6 bases clipped from V and 7 bases from J, the junction kept 8 bases outside the gene matches.

The sample holds a few counts of this clone. The chain employs TRBV5-4 and TRBJ2-5; 14 nucleotides line up with TRBD2. V lost 4 bases and J lost 6; bases outside the gene matches: 5. This CDR3 spans 15 amino acids. CDR1 SGHNT and CDR2 YYREEE come from the germline V gene (reference sequence). The DNA for the CDR3 is TGTGCCAGCAGCCCGACTAGCGGGGGGGGCAAGACCCAGTACTTC. It codes for CASSPTSGGGKTQYF. Looking up the rest from reference TRBV5-4 and TRBJ2-5 gives the full variable domain: ETGVTQSPTHLIKTRGQQVTLRCSSQSGHNTVSWYQQALGQGPQFIFQYYREEENGRGNFPPRFSGLQFPNYSSELNVNALELDDSALYLCASSPTSGGGKTQYFGPGTRLLVL.

The chain uses TRBV5-4 and TRBJ2-1, with 12 bases aligning to TRBD2. The CDR3 sequence is 15 residues long. The ends lost 4 bases at V and 7 bases at J; junction bases unmatched: 6. Germline CDR1 SGHNT, CDR2 YYREEE (reference sequence). The DNA of the CDR3 is TGTGCCAGCAGCCGTCTAGCGGGGGGGTTAAATGAGCAGTTCTTC. As protein: CASSRLAGGLNEQFF.

The chain joins TRBV6-5 to TRBJ1-2, with D unclear. This CDR3 spans 15 amino acids. The V gene's germline CDR1 is MNHEY and CDR2 SVGAGI. Deletions cut 6 bases from V and 4 bases from J, with 18 bases between. CDR3 sequence (DNA): TGTGCCAGCAGCCCCACACCGCCTGGCTCCTATGGCTACACCTTC. The encoded protein is CASSPTPPGSYGYTF.

The chain combines TRBV19 with TRBJ2-5, with D unresolved. The length of the CDR3 is 13 residues. The V gene lost 6 bases and the J gene lost 4 bases, with 12 bases spanning the gap. Germline V gene sequence: CDR1 LNHDA, CDR2 SQIVND (reference sequence). DNA of the CDR3: TGTGCCAGTAGAGGTCGGCTGGTAGAGACCCAGTACTTC. Translated: CASRGRLVETQYF.

CDR3 nucleotides: TGTGCCAGTAGTTCCCGACAGGGGGCGGTTGGTCAGCCCCAGCATTTT. This translates into CASSSRQGAVGQPQHF. The V and J genes are TRBV19 and TRBJ1-5; TRBD1 matches 10 bases. CDR3 length: 16 residues. Germline CDR1 reads LNHDA; CDR2 reads SQIVND (reference sequence). The J segment lost 6 bases and the V segment lost 5 bases, leaving 10 bases of the junction unmatched.

The chain has TRBV2 and TRBJ2-3, with TRBD1 matching over 12 bases. Germline V lookup: CDR1 SNHLY, CDR2 FYNNEI. With V trimmed by 8 bases and J by 7 bases, 10 bases remained unmatched. The CDR3 contains 15 residues. The CDR3 here is CASGGDRGQGNTQYF. The CDR3 coding sequence is TGTGCCAGCGGAGGGGACAGGGGGCAAGGAAATACGCAGTATTTT. The full variable domain, its missing parts supplied by reference TRBV2 and TRBJ2-3, is EPEVTQTPSHQVTQMGQEVILRCVPISNHLYFYWYRQILGQKVEFLVSFYNNEISEKSEIFDDQFSVERPDGSNFTLKIRSTKLEDSAMYFCASGGDRGQGNTQYFGPGTRLTVL.

The rearrangement uses TRBV29-1 and TRBJ2-7; D is unresolved. The CDR3 is made up of 14 amino acids. Germline lookup yields CDR1 SQVTM and CDR2 ANQGSEA. Trimming pared 4 bases from V and 0 bases from J, leaving 13 bases between. The CDR3 protein is CSVGSTLSSYEQYF. The CDR3 nucleotides are TGCAGCGTTGGTTCGACTTTGAGCTCCTACGAGCAGTACTTC.